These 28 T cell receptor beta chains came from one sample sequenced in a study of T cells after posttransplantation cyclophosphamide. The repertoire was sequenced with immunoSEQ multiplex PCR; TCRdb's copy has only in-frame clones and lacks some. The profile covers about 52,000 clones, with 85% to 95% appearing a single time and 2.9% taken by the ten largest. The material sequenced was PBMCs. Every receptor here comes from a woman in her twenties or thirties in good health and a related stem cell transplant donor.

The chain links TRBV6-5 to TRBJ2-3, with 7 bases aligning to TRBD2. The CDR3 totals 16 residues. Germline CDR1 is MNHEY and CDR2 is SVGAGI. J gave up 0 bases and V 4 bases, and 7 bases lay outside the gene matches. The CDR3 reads CASSWRGGDSTDTQYF. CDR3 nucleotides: TGTGCCAGCAGTTGGAGGGGAGGGGATAGCACAGATACGCAGTATTTT.

The CDR3 DNA sequence: TGTGCCAGCAGCTGGTCCAGTCGGCGGCCTGAAGCTTTCTTT. It translates to CASSWSSRRPEAFF. The chain is built from TRBV5-5 and TRBJ1-1; D unclear. CDR3 length: 14 residues. V shed 3 bases and J shed 6 bases, with 15 bases lying between them. Germline V lookup: CDR1 SGHKS, CDR2 YYEKEE (reference sequence).

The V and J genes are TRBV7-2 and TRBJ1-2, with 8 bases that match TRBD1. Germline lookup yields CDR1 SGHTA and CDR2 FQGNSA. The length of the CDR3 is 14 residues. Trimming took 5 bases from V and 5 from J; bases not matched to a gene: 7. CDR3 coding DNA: TGTGCCAGCAGCCCGCAAACAGGGGGGTATGGCTACACCTTC. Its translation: CASSPQTGGYGYTF.

CDR3 sequence (DNA): TGTGCCAGCAGTTCCCTCGGGGTAGACTATGGCTACACCTTC. This encodes CASSSLGVDYGYTF. The chain is built from TRBV6-1 and TRBJ1-2; D is unresolved. Trimming removed 5 bases from V and 3 bases from J, with 13 bases in between. Looked up from germline, CDR1 is MNHNS and CDR2 is SASEGT. The CDR3 extends over 14 amino acids.

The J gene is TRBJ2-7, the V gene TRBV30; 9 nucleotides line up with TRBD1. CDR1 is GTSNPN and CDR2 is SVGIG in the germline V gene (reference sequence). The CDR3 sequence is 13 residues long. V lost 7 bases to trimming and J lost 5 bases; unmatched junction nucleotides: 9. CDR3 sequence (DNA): TGTGCCTTAGCAAGGGACAGGGACCACGAGCAGTACTTC. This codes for CALARDRDHEQYF. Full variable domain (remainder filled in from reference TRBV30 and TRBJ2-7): SQTIHQWPATLVQPVGSPLSLECTVEGTSNPNLYWYRQAAGRGLQLLFYSVGIGQISSEVPQNLSASRPQDRQFILSSKKLLLSDSGFYLCALARDRDHEQYFGPGTRLTVT.

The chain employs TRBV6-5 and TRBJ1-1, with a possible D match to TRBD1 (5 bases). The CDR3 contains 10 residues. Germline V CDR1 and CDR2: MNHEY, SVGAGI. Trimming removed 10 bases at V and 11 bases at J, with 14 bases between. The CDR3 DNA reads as TGTGCCATACGGTGGGCAGGGGCTTTCTTT. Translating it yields CAIRWAGAFF.

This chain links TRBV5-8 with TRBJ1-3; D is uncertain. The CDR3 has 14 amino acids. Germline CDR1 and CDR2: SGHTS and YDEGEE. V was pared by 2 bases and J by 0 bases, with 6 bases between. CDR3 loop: CASSLRSSGNTIYF. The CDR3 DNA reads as TGTGCCAGCAGCTTACGGAGCTCTGGAAACACCATATATTTT.

CDR3: CASSQVTGGNSPLHF. For the CDR3, the DNA is TGCGCCAGCAGCCAAGTTACAGGGGGCAATTCACCCCTCCACTTT. The gene calls are TRBV4-3 and TRBJ1-6; 9 bases line up with TRBD1. The CDR3 is made up of 15 amino acids. Germline V gives CDR1 LGHNA, CDR2 YSLEER. Trimming removed 1 base from V and 7 bases from J; junction bases left unmatched: 2.

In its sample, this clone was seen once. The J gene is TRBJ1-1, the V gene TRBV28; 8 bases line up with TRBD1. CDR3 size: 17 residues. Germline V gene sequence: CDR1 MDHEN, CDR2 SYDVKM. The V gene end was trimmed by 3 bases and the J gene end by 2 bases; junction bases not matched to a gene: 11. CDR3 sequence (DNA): TGTGCCAGCAGTTTTCCCCCCCCGGACAGGGCTAACACTGAAGCTTTCTTT. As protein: CASSFPPPDRANTEAFF.

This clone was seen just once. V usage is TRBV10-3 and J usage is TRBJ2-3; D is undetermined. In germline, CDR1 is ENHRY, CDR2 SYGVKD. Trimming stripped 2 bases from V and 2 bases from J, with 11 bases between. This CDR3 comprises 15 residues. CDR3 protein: CAISEGRISTDTQYF. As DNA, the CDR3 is TGTGCCATCAGTGAGGGGCGAATCTCCACAGATACGCAGTATTTT.

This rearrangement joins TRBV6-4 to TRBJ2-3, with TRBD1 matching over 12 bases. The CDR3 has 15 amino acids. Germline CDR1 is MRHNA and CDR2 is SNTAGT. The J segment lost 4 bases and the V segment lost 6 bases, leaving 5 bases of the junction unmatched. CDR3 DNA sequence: TGTGCCAGCAGCACCGGGACAGGGGGCGCAGATACGCAGTATTTT. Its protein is CASSTGTGGADTQYF.

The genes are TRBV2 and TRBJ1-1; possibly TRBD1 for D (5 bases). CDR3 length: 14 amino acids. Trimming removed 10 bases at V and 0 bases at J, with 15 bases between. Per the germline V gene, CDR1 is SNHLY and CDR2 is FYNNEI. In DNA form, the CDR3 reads TGTGCCATTACCCTACAGGCCCTGAACACTGAAGCTTTCTTT. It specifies CAITLQALNTEAFF.

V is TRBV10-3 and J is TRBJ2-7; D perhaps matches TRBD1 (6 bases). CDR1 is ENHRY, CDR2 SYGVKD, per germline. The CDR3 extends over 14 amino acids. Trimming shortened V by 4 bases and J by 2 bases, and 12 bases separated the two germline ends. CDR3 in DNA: TGTGCCATCAGTGCCGCACAGGGCACCTACGAGCAGTACTTC. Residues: CAISAAQGTYEQYF.

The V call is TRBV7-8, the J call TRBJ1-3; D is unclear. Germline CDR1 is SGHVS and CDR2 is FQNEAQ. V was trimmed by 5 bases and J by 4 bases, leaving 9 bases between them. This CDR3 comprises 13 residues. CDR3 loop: CASSRGGGNTIYF. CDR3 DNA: TGTGCCAGCAGCCGAGGAGGGGGAAACACCATATATTTT.

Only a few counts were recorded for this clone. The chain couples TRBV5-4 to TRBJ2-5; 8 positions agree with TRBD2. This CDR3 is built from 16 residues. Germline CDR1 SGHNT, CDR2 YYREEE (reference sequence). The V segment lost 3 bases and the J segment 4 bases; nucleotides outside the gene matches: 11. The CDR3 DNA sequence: TGTGCCAGCAGCTCTACGGGGGGGGTGAGGGGAGAGACCCAGTACTTC. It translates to CASSSTGGVRGETQYF.

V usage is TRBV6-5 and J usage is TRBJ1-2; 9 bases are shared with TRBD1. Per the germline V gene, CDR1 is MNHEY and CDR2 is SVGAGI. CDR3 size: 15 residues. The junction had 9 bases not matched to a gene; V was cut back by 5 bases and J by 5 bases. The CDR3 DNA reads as TGTGCCAGCAGTCAACGGACAGGGGCGAGGTATGGCTACACCTTC. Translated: CASSQRTGARYGYTF.

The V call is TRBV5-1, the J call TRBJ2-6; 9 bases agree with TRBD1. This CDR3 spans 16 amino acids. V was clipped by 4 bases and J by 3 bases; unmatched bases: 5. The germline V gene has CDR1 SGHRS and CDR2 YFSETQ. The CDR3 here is CASSSRTGDGANVLTF. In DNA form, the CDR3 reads TGCGCCAGCAGCAGCCGGACAGGGGATGGGGCCAACGTCCTGACTTTC.

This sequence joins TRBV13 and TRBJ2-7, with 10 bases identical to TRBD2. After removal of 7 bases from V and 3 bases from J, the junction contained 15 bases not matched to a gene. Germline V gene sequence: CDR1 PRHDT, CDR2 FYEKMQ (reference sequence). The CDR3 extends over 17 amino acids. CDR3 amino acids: CASTAGLSSGGSYEQYF. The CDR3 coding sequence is TGTGCCAGCACCGCTGGTCTATCTAGCGGGGGAAGCTACGAGCAGTACTTC.

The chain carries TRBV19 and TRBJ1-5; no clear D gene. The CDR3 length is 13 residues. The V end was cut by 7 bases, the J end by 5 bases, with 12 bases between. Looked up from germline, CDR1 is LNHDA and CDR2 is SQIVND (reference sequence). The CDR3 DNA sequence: TGTGCCAGTACCAAGGCGGGGTATCAGCCCCAGCATTTT. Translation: CASTKAGYQPQHF. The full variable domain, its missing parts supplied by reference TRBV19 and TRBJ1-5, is DGGITQSPKYLFRKEGQNVTLSCEQNLNHDAMYWYRQDPGQGLRLIYYSQIVNDFQKGDIAEGYSVSREKKESFPLTVTSAQKNPTAFYLCASTKAGYQPQHFGDGTRLSIL.

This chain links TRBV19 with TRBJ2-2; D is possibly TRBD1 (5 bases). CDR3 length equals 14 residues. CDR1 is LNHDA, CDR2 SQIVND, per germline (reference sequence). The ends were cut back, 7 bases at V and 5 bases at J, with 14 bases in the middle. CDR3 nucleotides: TGTGCCAGTAAAGAGACAGACAAAACCGGGGAGCTGTTTTTT. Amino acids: CASKETDKTGELFF.

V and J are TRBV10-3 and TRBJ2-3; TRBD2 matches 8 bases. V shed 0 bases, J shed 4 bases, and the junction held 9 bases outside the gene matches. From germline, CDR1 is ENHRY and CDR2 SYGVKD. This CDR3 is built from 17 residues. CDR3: CAISESSWSGGSDTQYF. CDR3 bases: TGTGCCATCAGTGAGTCTAGTTGGAGCGGGGGATCAGATACGCAGTATTTT.

This CDR3 is CASSESGGGSENIQYF. The CDR3 region has the DNA TGTGCCAGCAGTGAAAGCGGCGGAGGATCTGAAAACATTCAGTACTTC. The chain couples TRBV6-1 to TRBJ2-4, with D maybe TRBD2 (5 bases). The CDR3 sequence is 16 residues long. Per germline, CDR1 MNHNS and CDR2 SASEGT. Trimming took off 2 bases at V and 5 bases at J, with 16 bases between the two ends.

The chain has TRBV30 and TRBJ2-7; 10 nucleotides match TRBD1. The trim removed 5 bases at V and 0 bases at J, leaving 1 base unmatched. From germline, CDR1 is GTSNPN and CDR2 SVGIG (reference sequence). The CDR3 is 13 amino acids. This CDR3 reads CAWGTGASYEQYF. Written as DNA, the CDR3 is TGTGCCTGGGGGACAGGGGCCTCCTACGAGCAGTACTTC.

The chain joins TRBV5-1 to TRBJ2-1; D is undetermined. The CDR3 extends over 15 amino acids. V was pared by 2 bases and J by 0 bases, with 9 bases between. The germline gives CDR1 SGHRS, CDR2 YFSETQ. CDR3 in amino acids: CASSFGSSSYNEQFF. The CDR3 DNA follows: TGCGCCAGCAGCTTTGGGTCTAGCTCCTACAATGAGCAGTTCTTC. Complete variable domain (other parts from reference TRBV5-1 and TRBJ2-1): KAGVTQTPRYLIKTRGQQVTLSCSPISGHRSVSWYQQTPGQGLQFLFEYFSETQRNKGNFPGRFSGRQFSNSRSEMNVSTLELGDSALYLCASSFGSSSYNEQFFGPGTRLTVL.

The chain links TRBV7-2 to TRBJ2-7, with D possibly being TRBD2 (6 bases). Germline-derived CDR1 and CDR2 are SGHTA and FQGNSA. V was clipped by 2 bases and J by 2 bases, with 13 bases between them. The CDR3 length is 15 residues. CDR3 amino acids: CASSLSPSATYEQYF. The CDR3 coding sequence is TGTGCCAGCAGCTTATCTCCTAGCGCAACCTACGAGCAGTACTTC. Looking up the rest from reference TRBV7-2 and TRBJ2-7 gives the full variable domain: GAGVSQSPSNKVTEKGKDVELRCDPISGHTALYWYRQSLGQGLEFLIYFQGNSAPDKSGLPSDRFSAERTGGSVSTLTIQRTQQEDSAVYLCASSLSPSATYEQYFGPGTRLTVT.

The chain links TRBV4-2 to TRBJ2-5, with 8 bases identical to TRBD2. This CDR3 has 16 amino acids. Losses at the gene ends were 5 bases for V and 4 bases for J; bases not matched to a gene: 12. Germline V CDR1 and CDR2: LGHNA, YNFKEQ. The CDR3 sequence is CASSTSSSGGRETQYF. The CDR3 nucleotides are TGTGCCAGCAGCACAAGCTCCAGCGGGGGACGAGAGACCCAGTACTTC.

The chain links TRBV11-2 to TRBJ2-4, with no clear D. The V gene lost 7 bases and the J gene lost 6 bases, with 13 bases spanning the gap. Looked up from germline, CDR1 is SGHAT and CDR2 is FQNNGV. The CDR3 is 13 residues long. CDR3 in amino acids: CASTESPGNIQYF. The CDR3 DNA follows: TGTGCCAGCACGGAGAGCCCCGGAAACATTCAGTACTTC.

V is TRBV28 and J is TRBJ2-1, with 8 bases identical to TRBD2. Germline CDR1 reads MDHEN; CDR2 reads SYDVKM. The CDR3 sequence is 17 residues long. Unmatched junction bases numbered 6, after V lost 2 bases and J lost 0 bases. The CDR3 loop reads CASSLLTSGDSYNEQFF. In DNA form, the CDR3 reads TGTGCCAGCAGTTTACTCACTAGCGGAGACTCCTACAATGAGCAGTTCTTC.